This TCR beta chain stems from a study of cytomegalovirus exposure and HLA in healthy donors (dated by TCRdb to 2016 to 2017). For the study in its entirety: An earlier analysis of some 600 of the donors reported over 250 Gb of sequence data and around 100 million unique TCR beta sequences obtained from 180 million or so T cells. Genome-wide SNP genotypes for about 65% of the 666 donors were used in a later genetic analysis, which treated that subset as a discovery cohort. Five DR-DQ haplotypes were handled as single units for association and clustering, since linkage in the cohort was strong. A separate validation cohort of 100 to 150 different subjects was used in addition to the roughly 720-subject first cohort. The T cell repertoires of under 700 subjects were profiled by immunosequencing and related to cytomegalovirus serostatus. To predict cytomegalovirus infection status, the study brought together high-throughput TCR immunosequencing, statistical association of individual TCRs with disease status, and machine learning. An early release that covered approximately 600 HLA-typed donors contained approximately 300 gigabases of sequencing data and around 85 million unique TCR sequences. To decide whether each TCR beta V gene segment behaved as functional or pseudogenic, an earlier analysis of fewer than 750 of the donors relied on high-throughput TCR beta sequencing. The number of donors typed differed by locus, with roughly 629-640 for A, B, C, DRB1 and DQB1, more than 500 for DQA1, 600 to 610 for DPA1, and around 430 for DPB1. In a later analysis, previously published TCR beta repertoires from several hundred donors were re-analyzed and high-resolution HLA genotyping was added so that TCR occurrence patterns could be studied. Class I and class II HLA loci were covered by the typing at four-digit resolution. Of the roughly 390 genotyped donors, roughly 85% fell in the genetic ancestry cluster associated with self-reported Caucasian donors. All discovery cohort repertoires had been generated using a single sequencing platform. Alongside the repertoire data, information on donor age, sex, ethnicity and CMV serostatus was compiled. The study aimed to test whether cataloging public T cell receptors could reveal signatures of past pathogen exposure. Across approximately 420 genotyped donors of the cohort, an average of about 200,000 unique TCR beta nucleotide sequences per donor were sequenced, and roughly a sixth of those sequences were non-productive. The later analysis used no new phenotypic data to find candidate immune exposures, relying instead on TCR beta sequences and their occurrence across donors. The research as a whole found: A further reported finding was that TCR beta sequences accurately predicted the HLA-A and HLA-B alleles for most subjects in the first cohort. In a later analysis, HLA-associated TCR beta chains showed more clonal expansion and lower generation probabilities than non-associated chains that were equally common. A total of 150 to 200 TCR beta chains were listed by the study as associated with cytomegalovirus. A later genetic analysis associated a missense DCLRE1C variant with V-gene and J-gene trimming of TCR beta chains, and an independent cohort replicated the association. Only TCR beta chains were sequenced in this cohort, and the absence of alpha or paired-chain data limited detectable features. The sequencing pipeline was judged likely to have produced a cluster of highly shared sequence variants as a technical artifact. Specific HLA alleles were associated with about 17,000 TCR beta sequences at a false discovery rate of 0.05 in a later analysis. In vitro tests confirmed that a few of the cytomegalovirus-associated TCR beta chains recognize cytomegalovirus antigens. According to the authors, the approach could potentially be generalized to other disease states and immunological phenotypes. Correlated functional status among segregating V segments might be attributable to linkage disequilibrium, but an unknown experimental factor could not be ruled out. A later analysis found that most CMV-associated TCR beta chains appeared HLA-restricted, with HLA associations seemingly driven largely by CMV exposure. The classifier was reported to diagnose cytomegalovirus status with high specificity and sensitivity in both the original and validation cohorts. When HLA alleles, especially DR and DQ, strongly co-occurred, TCR associations were difficult to assign to individual alleles. Compared with the approximately 670-donor mean, donors in an Asian-associated ancestry cluster had fewer N-insertions in productive TCRs, according to a later genetic analysis. An earlier analysis of roughly 570 of the donors showed that most TCR beta V segments appeared in productive rearrangements either about 90% or about 30% of the time, which broadly matched IMGT annotations. A later analysis found that TCR association rates varied across HLA loci, with DRB1 alleles showing the most associated TCRs and HLA-C alleles the fewest. CMV serostatus was the only immune exposure information available for the cohort. Most TCR sequences were seen in very few donors, while some public TCRs were found in many individuals. Several of the top co-occurrence clusters appeared to be linked to parvovirus B19, influenza, CMV and Epstein-Barr virus, according to a later analysis. Sequencing depth was assumed to be roughly uniform across donors in the presence/absence analyses, though that assumption may not hold. Because counts were too low, 15 or so rarely observed V segments, including chromosome 9 orphons, were excluded from the earlier analysis of fewer than 650 of the donors. HLA typing was unavailable for some donors at each locus, so association tests used only the typed subset.

The cohort comprised more than 550 healthy bone marrow donors. Cohort members were all nominally healthy when sampled, although unrecorded immune exposures were likely present. The donor was CMV seronegative and belonged to the group of 320 or so seronegative cohort members. Each donor provided a peripheral blood sample, and peripheral blood mononuclear cells were used for TCR beta sequencing. Genomic DNA was extracted from the blood cell samples with the Qiagen DNeasy Blood Extraction Kit. The library was obtained by the immunoSEQ multiplex PCR assay. For the multiplex PCR, a mixture combining 60 forward primers for TCR Vbeta segments and 13 reverse primers for TCR Jbeta segments was used. A multiplex PCR assay on genomic DNA amplified the CDR3 region of rearranged TCR beta genes. The Illumina HiSeq System was used to sequence the amplified TCR beta libraries as 87-base-pair reads. The authors' pipeline ran thus. In a later analysis, roughly 80 million unique TCR beta chains were counted across the 650 to 750 repertoires, and approximately 9.9 million of these chains were shared by at least two donors. A nearest-neighbor algorithm error-corrected the raw reads and collapsed the reads into unique sequences, merging closely related sequences to remove PCR and sequencing errors. V, D and J gene segments were assigned by aligning CDR3 sequences to IMGT reference sequences. For a sequence to be retained, a match of at least six nucleotides to both a V gene segment and a J gene segment was required. Rearrangements were classified as productive when the CDR3 lacked stop codons and remained in frame with V and J, and all other rearrangements were classified as non-productive. Following IMGT convention, CDR3 was defined as the stretch from the second conserved V-encoded cysteine to the conserved J-encoded phenylalanine. The earlier analysis of around 640 of the donors excluded sequences that lacked an unambiguous match to a single V gene segment. An earlier analysis of fewer than 650 of the donors classified V segments as functional when productive rearrangements were above 56.7% and as segregating when the standard deviation between donors was above 5%. A statistical classification framework was built for diagnosing cytomegalovirus status from the catalog of TCR beta chain sequences. In a later analysis, TCR nucleotide sequences were compared against IMGT/GENE-DB human TR gene sequences so that V and J genes could be assigned. In a later analysis, CDR3 sequences and most-parsimonious VDJ recombination scenarios were assigned using the TCRdist pipeline. In a later analysis, each TCR beta chain was defined by its CDR3 amino acid sequence together with its V-gene family, and reads lacking a unique V-gene family were excluded. To address suspected cross-contamination and a sequencing artifact, a later analysis removed a few hundred highly shared, low-generation-probability nucleotide sequences. A later analysis calculated a clonal expansion index for each public chain from normalized within-repertoire ranks of inferred template counts. A later analysis computed generation probabilities with a VDJ recombination model fitted to out-of-frame rearrangements, and checked the results against IGoR. Hypergeometric tests were used in a later analysis to score TCR-TCR, TCR-HLA and TCR-CMV co-occurrence, with a repertoire-size bias correction applied to the TCR pairs. False discovery rates were estimated in a later analysis by permuting HLA or CMV assignments 20 times. In a later analysis, co-occurring TCRs were grouped using DBSCAN, and TCRdist sequence similarity was added for clustering within HLA-allele-positive subsets. Repertoires with fewer than 30,000 or more than 120,000 public chains, plus five repertoires with anomalous nucleotide sharing, were excluded from co-occurrence clustering. Entries here come from immuneACCESS through TCRdb and include only in-frame sequences with V and J called. Some clones fail to appear in such tables; in the studies checked, an unresolved V gene covers under half of the shortfall, and the cause of the remainder is unknown. Clone size and the V and J calls come from that table; the DNA yielded D and trimming. The table for this sample lists roughly 78,000 clones. Approximately 5.4% of the sample is taken by the ten largest.

A remark on this clone: Its antigen is still unknown.

The sequence derives from a middle-aged man in good health and CMV-seronegative. Specimen: PBMCs.

The nucleotide sequence is TGTGCCAGCAGCCCAATACGGCGGGAGGAGAACTACGAGCAGTACTTC. Its protein reads: CASSPIRREENYEQYF. This chain joins TRBV11-2 to TRBJ2-7, with 8 bases in between that match TRBD2. The CDR3 measures 16 amino acids from cysteine to phenylalanine. Just CDR3 DNA is preserved here, 48 bases in frame from base 1. Compared with germline, V lacks 5 bases and J lacks 3 bases; bases without a gene match: 12. CDR1 and CDR2 were assigned from the germline V gene as SGHAT and FQNNGV.